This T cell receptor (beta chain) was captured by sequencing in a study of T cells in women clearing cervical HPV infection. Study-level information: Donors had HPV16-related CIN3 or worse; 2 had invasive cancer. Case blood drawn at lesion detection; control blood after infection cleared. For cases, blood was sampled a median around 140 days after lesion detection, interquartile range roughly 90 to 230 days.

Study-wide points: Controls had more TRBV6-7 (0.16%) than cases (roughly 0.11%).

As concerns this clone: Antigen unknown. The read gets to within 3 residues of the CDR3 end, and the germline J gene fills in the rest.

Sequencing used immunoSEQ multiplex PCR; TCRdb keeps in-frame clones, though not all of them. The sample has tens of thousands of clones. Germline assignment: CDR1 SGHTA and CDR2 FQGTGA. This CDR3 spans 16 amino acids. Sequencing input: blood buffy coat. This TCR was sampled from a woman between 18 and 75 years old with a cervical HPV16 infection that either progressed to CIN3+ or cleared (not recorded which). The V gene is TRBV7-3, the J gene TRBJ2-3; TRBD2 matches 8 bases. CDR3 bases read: TGTGCCAGCAGCGATCCCCGAGCGGGAGCACAAGAGACG. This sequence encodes CASSDPRAGAQET. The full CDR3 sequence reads CASSDPRAGAQETQYF.